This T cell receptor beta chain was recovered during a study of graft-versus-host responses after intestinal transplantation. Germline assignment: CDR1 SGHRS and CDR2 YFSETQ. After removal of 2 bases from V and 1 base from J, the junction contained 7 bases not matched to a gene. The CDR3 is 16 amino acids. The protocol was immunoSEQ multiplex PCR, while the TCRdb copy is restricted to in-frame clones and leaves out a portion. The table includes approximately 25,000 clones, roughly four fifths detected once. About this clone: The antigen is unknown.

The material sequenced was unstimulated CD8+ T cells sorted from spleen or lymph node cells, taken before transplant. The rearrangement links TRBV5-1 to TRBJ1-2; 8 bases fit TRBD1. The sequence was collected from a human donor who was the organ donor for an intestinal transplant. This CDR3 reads CASSFGQGQHNYGYTF. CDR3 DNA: TGCGCCAGCAGCTTCGGACAGGGCCAGCATAACTATGGCTACACCTTC.